What follows is one TCR beta chain and its context. This clonotype was recorded a few times. Its target antigen remains unknown. Base qualities are missing; no much larger clone stands one base away. Reading the germline V gene gives CDR1 MNHEY and CDR2 SVGAGI. Between the V and J ends, shortened by 0 bases and 14 bases respectively, the junction contains 16 bases. The CDR3 holds 14 amino acids from the cysteine to the phenylalanine. CDR3 DNA only is kept here, 42 bases in frame from base 1. The source of the sample is a study of T-cell memory formation after mild COVID-19 (dated by TCRdb to about 2021). In the study overall: TCR sequence clusters from the two donors were found to be largely donor specific. The cohort was made up of two young adult volunteers, one female and one male, who were previously healthy. T-cell clones expanding and contracting after mild COVID-19 in a couple of donors were tracked by longitudinal TCRalpha and TCRbeta repertoire sequencing. Overall results and qualifications from the work: Contracting CD4+ clones appeared mostly in the CM and EM memory subsets, whereas CD8+ clones were enriched in EMRA. The study included only a couple of mild cases, and larger cohorts that include severe cases with pre-infection samples were judged to be necessary. Some responding clones were detected in pre-infection memory, suggesting pre-existing cross-reactive memory T cells joined the SARS-CoV-2 response. Clones contracting from day 15 to 85 had balanced CD4/CD8 phenotypes, while a second wave expanding from day 15 to 37 was biased towards CD4+. SARS-CoV-2 specificity was not confirmed for the second-wave clones peaking on day 37.

The run used an Illumina NovaSeq 6000. TCRalpha and TCRbeta cDNA libraries were constructed by 5'RACE with constant-segment primers, with sample barcodes and unique molecular identifiers being introduced. RNA was extracted from every sample with Trizol reagent. Libraries were amplified in two PCR steps, with a second sample barcode and Illumina TruSeq adapters added in the second step. Libraries were sequenced on an Illumina NovaSeq with 2 x 150 bp paired-end reads. In the paper's pipeline: Reads were demultiplexed and collapsed into UMI-guided consensus sequences with migec v1.2.7. Using mixcr v2.1.11, UMI consensuses were aligned to TRA and TRB V and J templates and then assembled into clonotypes. Expanded or contracted clonotypes were those called significant by both edgeR and NoisET, with noise models trained on biological replicates. For edgeR calls, a false discovery rate-adjusted p below 0.01 and a log2 fold-change threshold of 1 were applied. PCA with hierarchical clustering of max-normalized trajectories of the 1000 most abundant clonotypes was used as exploratory dynamics analysis. Separately sequenced CD4+ and CD8+ repertoires were used to assign the CD4 or CD8 phenotype of responding clones. In-frame beta chains were kept once TCRdb had trimmed the public reads at Q25 with fastp and called clones with MiXCR. Each CDR3 protein gets just one entry, which takes the most common genes and DNA from the rows behind it. For this entry, the V and J calls and clone size follow TCRdb and not the study's own pipeline. The sample has over 350,000 distinct CDR3 sequences on record, 15% to 20% of them singletons. The ten largest make up 20% to 25% of the sample.

PBMCs were isolated by Ficoll-Paque density gradient centrifugation. This TCR derives from a man in his late teens or twenties who had mild COVID-19 (a few samples of this study predate the infection). The sample titles of this study are shuffled in the database, so cell type and time point are left out; the donor was told from shared clones. The specimen sequenced was PBMCs or a T cell subset sorted from them (not recorded which). Recombination linked TRBV6-5 to TRBJ1-4; no D gene can be assigned with confidence. The sequenced DNA is TGTGCCAGCAGTTACTCGCCCGGGAGCCGAGGGCTGTTTTTT. This yields the protein CASSYSPGSRGLFF.